This TCR beta chain is drawn from a study of OX40 agonist ivuxolimab in advanced cancers. For the study at large: Ivuxolimab, an antibody that agonizes OX40 (CD134), was administered to the patients. Three patients, one with hepatocellular carcinoma and two with cutaneous melanoma, responded partially. General study points: At 0.1-3.0 mg/kg, partial responders had clonal expansion among the lowest observed.

The study sampled blood at baseline, cycle 4 day 1, and cycle 7 day 1. Clones were read by immunoSEQ multiplex PCR, and TCRdb kept only the in-frame ones, dropping some. The repertoire holds around 41,000 clones, with around 81% as singletons. V shed 8 bases and J 1 base; nucleotides not matched to a gene: 17. The CDR3 is 19 residues long. Germline V lookup: CDR1 MNHEY, CDR2 SMNVEV (reference sequence). About this clone itself: Its cognate antigen is unknown.

This clonotype was sampled from an adult with an advanced solid tumor such as melanoma, head and neck, liver or kidney cancer. J is TRBJ2-3 and V is TRBV27; 11 nucleotides line up with TRBD2. The source material was CD4+ or CD8+ T cells sorted from blood, sampled in a trial of the OX40 agonist ivuxolimab. The CDR3 region is CASGWASGRRGGGTDTQYF. The DNA of the CDR3 is TGTGCCAGCGGCTGGGCTAGCGGGAGGAGAGGCGGGGGCACAGATACGCAGTATTTT.